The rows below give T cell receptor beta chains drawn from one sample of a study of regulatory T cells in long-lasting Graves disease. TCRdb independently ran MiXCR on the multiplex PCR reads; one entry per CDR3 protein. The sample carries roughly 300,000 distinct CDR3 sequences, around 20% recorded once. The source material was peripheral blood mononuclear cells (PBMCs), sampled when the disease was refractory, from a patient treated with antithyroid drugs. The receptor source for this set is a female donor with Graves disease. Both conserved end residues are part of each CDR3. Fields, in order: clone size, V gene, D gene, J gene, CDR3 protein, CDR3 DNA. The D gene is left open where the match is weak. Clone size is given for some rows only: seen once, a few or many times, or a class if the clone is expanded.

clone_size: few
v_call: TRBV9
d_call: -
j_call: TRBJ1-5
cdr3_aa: CASSAVGGSNQPQHF
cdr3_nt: TGTGCCAGCAGCGCCGTGGGGGGCAGCAATCAGCCCCAGCATTTT

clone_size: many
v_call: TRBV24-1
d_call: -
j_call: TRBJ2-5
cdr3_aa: CATSNPNQETQYF
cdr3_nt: TGTGCCACCAGTAACCCGAACCAAGAGACCCAGTACTTC

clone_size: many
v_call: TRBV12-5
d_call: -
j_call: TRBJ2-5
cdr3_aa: CASGLSGAETQYF
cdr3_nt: TGTGCTAGTGGTTTGTCAGGAGCAGAGACCCAGTACTTC

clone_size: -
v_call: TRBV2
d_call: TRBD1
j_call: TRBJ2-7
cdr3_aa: CASSPLPGTGTYEQYF
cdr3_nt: TGTGCCAGCTCACCCCTACCCGGGACAGGCACCTACGAGCAGTACTTC

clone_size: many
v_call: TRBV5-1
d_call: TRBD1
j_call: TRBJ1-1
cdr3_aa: CASGRQGGTEAFF
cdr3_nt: TGCGCCAGCGGAAGACAGGGAGGAACTGAAGCTTTCTTT

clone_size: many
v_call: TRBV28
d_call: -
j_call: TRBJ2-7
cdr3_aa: CASSPIVTYEQYF
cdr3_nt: TGTGCCAGCAGTCCGATCGTGACCTACGAGCAGTACTTC

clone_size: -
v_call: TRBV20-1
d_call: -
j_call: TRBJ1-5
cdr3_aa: CSAEKAPRGNQPQHF
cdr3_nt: TGCAGTGCTGAGAAGGCTCCGCGGGGCAATCAGCCCCAGCATTTT

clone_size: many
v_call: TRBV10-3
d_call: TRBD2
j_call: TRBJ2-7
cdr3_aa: CAISDPVRSGKAYEQYF
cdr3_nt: TGTGCCATCAGTGACCCGGTCCGTAGCGGGAAAGCCTACGAGCAGTACTTC

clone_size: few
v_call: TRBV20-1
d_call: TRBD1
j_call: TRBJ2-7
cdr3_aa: CSATGQVLYEQYF
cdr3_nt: TGCAGTGCTACGGGACAGGTTTTATACGAGCAGTACTTC

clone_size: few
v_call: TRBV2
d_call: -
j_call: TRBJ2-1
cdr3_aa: CASSLRGGPSSYNEQFF
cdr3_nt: TGTGCCAGCAGTCTACGGGGCGGCCCAAGCTCCTACAATGAGCAGTTCTTC

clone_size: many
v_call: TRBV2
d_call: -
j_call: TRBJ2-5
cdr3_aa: CASSEERGSGETQYF
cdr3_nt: TGTGCCAGCAGTGAAGAACGGGGGAGTGGGGAGACCCAGTACTTC

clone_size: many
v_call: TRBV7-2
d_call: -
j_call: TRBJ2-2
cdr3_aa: CASSLLGVGNTGELFF
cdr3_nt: TGTGCCAGCAGCCTTCTTGGCGTTGGGAACACCGGGGAGCTGTTTTTT

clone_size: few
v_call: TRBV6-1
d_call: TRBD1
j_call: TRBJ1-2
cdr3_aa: CASSNTLTGGGYTF
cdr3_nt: TGTGCCAGCAGTAACACCCTTACAGGGGGCGGCTACACCTTC

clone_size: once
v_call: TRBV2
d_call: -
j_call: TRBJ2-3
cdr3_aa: CATGGERTQYF
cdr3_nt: TGTGCCACTGGAGGGGAGAGGACGCAGTATTTT

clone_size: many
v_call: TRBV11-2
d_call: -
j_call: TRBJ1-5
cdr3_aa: CASSLQGMGNQPQHF
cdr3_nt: TGTGCCAGCAGCTTACAGGGGATGGGCAATCAGCCCCAGCATTTT

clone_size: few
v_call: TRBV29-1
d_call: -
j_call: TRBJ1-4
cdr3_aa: CSGVTANEKLFF
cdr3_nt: TGCAGCGGGGTGACAGCTAATGAAAAACTGTTTTTT

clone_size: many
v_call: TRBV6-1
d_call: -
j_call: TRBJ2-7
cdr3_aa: CASRPRGGSYEQYF
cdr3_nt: TGTGCCAGCAGGCCCAGGGGAGGCTCCTACGAGCAGTACTTC

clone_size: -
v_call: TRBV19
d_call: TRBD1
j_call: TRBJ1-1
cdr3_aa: CASSPGTGGAFF
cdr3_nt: TGTGCCAGTAGTCCCGGGACAGGGGGAGCTTTCTTT

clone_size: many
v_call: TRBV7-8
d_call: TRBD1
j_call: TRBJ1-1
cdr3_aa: CASSLSRTGGTEAFF
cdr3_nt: TGTGCCAGCAGCTTATCTAGGACAGGGGGCACTGAAGCTTTCTTT

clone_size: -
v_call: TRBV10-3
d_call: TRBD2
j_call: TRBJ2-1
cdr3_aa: CAIRPPSGGNNEQFF
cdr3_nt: TGTGCCATCAGGCCACCTAGCGGGGGGAACAATGAGCAGTTCTTC

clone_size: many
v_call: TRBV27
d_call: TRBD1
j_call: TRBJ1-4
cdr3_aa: CASSSSGGAGEKLFF
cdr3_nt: TGTGCCAGCAGTTCCTCAGGGGGCGCCGGTGAAAAACTGTTTTTT

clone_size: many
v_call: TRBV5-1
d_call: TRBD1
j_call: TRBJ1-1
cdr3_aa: CASSLLQGTRTEAFF
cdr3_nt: TGCGCCAGCAGCCTCCTACAGGGGACGCGGACTGAAGCTTTCTTT

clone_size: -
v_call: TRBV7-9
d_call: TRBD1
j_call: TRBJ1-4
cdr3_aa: CASSLPRGTEPEKLFF
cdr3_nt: TGTGCCAGCAGCTTACCACGGGGGACAGAGCCTGAAAAACTGTTTTTT

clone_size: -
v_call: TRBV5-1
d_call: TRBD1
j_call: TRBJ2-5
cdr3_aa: CASSRTGGDRIGSETQYF
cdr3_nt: TGCGCCAGCAGCAGGACAGGGGGCGACCGTATCGGGTCAGAGACCCAGTACTTC

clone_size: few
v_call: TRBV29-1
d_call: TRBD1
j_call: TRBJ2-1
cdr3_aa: CSVEPGTGSSYNEQFF
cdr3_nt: TGCAGCGTTGAACCGGGGACAGGCAGCTCCTACAATGAGCAGTTCTTC

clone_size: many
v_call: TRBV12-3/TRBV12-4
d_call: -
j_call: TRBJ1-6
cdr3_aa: CASTKRDWKVSPLHF
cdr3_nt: TGTGCCAGCACCAAAAGGGACTGGAAGGTCTCACCCCTCCACTTT

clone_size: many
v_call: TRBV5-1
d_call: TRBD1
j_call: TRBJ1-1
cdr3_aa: CASSTDRANTEAFF
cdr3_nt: TGCGCCAGCAGCACGGACAGGGCAAACACTGAAGCTTTCTTT

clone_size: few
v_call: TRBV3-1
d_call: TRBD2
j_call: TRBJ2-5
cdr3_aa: CASLKREGGETQYF
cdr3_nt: TGTGCCAGCCTAAAGAGGGAGGGTGGAGAGACCCAGTACTTC

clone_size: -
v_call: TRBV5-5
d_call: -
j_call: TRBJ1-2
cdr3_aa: CASSFWAGAGYTF
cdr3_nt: TGTGCCAGCAGCTTTTGGGCAGGGGCTGGCTACACCTTC

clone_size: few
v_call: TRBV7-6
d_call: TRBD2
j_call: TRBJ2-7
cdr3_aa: CASSLDSRGVYEQYF
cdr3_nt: TGTGCCAGCAGCTTAGACAGTCGGGGGGTCTACGAGCAGTACTTC

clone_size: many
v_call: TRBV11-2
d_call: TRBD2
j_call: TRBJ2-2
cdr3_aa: CASSSSSNLITSGRAGELFF
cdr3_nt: TGTGCCAGCAGCTCTTCCTCGAACCTCATTACTAGCGGGAGGGCCGGGGAGCTGTTTTTT

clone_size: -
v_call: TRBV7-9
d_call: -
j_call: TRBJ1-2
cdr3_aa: CASSLNLNYGYTF
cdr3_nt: TGTGCCAGCAGCTTAAACCTTAACTATGGCTACACCTTC

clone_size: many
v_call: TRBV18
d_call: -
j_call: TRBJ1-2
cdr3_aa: CASSPDTVPYGYTF
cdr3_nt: TGTGCCAGCTCACCGGACACCGTGCCCTATGGCTACACCTTC

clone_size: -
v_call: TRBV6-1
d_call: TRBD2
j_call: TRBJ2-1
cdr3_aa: CASSLRTSGRVSEQFF
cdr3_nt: TGTGCCAGCAGTCTTCGGACTAGCGGGAGAGTCAGTGAGCAGTTCTTC

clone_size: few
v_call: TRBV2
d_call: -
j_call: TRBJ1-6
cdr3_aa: CASKGREVSPLHF
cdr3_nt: TGTGCCAGCAAGGGCAGGGAGGTATCACCCCTCCACTTT

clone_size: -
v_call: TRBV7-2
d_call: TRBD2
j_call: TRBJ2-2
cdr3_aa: CASSLLGGGGGELFF
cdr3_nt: TGTGCCAGCAGCCTCCTAGGTGGCGGGGGCGGGGAGCTGTTTTTT

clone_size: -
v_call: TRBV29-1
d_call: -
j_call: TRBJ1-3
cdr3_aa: CSVDLWGSGNTIYF
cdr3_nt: TGCAGCGTTGATCTTTGGGGTAGTGGAAACACCATATATTTT

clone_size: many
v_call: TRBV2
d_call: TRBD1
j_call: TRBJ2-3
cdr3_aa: CASSPPGQGHTQYF
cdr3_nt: TGTGCCAGCAGCCCCCCGGGACAGGGCCATACGCAGTATTTT

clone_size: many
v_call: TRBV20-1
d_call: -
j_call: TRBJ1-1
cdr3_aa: CSARGGFEAFF
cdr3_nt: TGCAGTGCTAGGGGGGGGTTTGAAGCTTTCTTT

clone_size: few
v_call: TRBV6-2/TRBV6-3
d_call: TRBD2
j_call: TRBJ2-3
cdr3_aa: CASSYAQRGSTDTQYF
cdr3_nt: TGTGCCAGCAGTTACGCCCAGCGGGGTAGCACAGATACGCAGTATTTT

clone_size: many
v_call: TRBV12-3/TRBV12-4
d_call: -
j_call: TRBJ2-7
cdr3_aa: CASSSRGGQYF
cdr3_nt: TGTGCCAGCAGCTCCAGGGGCGGGCAGTACTTC

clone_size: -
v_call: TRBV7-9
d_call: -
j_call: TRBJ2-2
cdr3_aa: CASSSSGAPNTGELFF
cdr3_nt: TGTGCCAGCAGCTCCTCCGGGGCCCCGAACACCGGGGAGCTGTTTTTT

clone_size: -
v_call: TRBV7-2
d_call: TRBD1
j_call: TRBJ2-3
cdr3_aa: CASSLAGPGTGSDTQYF
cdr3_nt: TGTGCCAGCAGCCTCGCTGGGCCCGGGACAGGATCAGATACGCAGTATTTT

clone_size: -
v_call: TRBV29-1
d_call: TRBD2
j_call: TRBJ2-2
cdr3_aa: CSASGTSGTGGLNTGELFF
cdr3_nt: TGCAGCGCCTCCGGGACTAGCGGAACAGGGGGGCTGAACACCGGGGAGCTGTTTTTT

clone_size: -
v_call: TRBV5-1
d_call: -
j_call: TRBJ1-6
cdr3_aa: CASSLAEDYYNSPLHF
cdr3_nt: TGCGCCAGCAGCTTGGCCGAAGACTACTATAATTCACCCCTCCACTTT

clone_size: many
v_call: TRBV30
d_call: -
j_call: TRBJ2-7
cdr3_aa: CAWSVRPHYEQYF
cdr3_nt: TGTGCCTGGAGTGTAAGACCACACTACGAGCAGTACTTC

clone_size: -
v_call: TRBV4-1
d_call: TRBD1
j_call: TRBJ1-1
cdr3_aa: CASGKDRGTGGLNTEAFF
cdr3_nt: TGCGCCAGCGGCAAAGATCGTGGGACAGGGGGATTGAACACTGAAGCTTTCTTT

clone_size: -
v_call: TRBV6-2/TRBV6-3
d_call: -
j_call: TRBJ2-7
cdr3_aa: CASSYRETTYEQYF
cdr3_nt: TGTGCCAGCAGTTACAGGGAAACTACCTACGAGCAGTACTTC

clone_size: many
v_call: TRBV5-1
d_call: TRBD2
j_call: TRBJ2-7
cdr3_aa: CASSPTSGRSYEQYF
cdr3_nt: TGCGCCAGCAGCCCGACTAGCGGGAGATCCTACGAGCAGTACTTC

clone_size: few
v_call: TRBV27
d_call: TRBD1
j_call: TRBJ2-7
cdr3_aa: CASSFNPGQGLYEQYF
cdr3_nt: TGTGCCAGCAGTTTTAACCCGGGACAGGGCCTCTACGAGCAGTACTTC